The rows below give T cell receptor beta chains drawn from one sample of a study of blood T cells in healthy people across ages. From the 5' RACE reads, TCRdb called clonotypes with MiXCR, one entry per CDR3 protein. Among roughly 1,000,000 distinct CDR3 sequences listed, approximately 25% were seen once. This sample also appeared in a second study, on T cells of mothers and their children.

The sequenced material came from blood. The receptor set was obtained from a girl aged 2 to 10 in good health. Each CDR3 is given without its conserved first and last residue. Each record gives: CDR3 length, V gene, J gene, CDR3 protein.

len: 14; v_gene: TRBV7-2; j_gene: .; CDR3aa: ASSIGPGGQYNEQF
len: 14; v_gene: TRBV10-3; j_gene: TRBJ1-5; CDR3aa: VISPNSDGSKGPQH
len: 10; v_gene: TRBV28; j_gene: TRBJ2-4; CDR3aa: ASTPGKGIQY
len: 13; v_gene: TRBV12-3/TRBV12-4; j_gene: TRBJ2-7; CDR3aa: ASSLKGGGTYEQY
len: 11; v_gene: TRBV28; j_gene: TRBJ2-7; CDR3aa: AIGTGGPYEQY
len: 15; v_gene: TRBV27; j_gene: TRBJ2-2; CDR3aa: ASSLSRSGRFTGELF
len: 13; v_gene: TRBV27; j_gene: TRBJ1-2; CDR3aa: ASSLSWGGPYGYT
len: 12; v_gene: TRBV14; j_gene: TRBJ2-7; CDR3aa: ASNLAGGRGEQY
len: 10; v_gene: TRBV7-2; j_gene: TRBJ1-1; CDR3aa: ASSGGDREAF
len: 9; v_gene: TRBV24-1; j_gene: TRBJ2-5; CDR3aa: ATSGLWEQY
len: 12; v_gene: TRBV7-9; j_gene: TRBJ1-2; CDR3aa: ASSLTGGVDGYT
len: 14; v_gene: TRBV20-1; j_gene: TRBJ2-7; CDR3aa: SAPRGTSVVADEQY
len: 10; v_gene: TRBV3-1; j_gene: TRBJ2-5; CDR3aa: ASRGNQETQY
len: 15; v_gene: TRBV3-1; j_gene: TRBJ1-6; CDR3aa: ASSQDSPQLLHSPLH
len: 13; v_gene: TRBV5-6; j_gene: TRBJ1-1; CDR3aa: ASSGGQGPNTEAF
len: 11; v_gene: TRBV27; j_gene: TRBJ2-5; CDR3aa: ASMGGSVETQY
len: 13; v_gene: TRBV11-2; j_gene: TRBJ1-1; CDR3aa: ASSHSGRGYTEAF
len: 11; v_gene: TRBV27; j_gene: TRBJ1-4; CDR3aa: ACSFRENEKLF
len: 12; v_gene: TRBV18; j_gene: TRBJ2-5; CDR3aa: ASSPEGLKETQY
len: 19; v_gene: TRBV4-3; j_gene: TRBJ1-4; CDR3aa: ASSQVGGIEERDATNEKLF
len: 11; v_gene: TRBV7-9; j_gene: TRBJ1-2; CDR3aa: ASSPTGIYGYT
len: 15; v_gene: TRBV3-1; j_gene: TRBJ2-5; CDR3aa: ASSQFGSVGTQETQY
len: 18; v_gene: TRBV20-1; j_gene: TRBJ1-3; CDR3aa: SADVVDGPAEGSSGNTIY
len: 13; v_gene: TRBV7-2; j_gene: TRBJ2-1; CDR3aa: ASSYLGQGRNEQF
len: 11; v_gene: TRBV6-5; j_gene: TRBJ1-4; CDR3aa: ASSPWTNEKLF
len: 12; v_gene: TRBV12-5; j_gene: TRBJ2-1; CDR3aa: ASGSGTSRGEQF
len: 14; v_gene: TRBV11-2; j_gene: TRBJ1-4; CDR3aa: ASSLDPGGFDEKLF
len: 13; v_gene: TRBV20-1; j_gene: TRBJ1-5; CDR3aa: SAQRGGLGNQPQH
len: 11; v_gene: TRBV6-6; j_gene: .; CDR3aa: ASSYSWRDEQF
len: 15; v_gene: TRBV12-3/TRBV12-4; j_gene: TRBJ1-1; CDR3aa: ASSTNLGQGGDTEAF
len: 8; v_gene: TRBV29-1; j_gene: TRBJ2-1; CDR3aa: SVQAHGQF
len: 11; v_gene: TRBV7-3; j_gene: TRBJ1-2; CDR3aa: ASSSDPLYGYT
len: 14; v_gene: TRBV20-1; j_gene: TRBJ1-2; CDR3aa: SAGGGLGPRNYGYT
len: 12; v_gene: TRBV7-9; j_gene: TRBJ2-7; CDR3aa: ASSAGLAHYEQY
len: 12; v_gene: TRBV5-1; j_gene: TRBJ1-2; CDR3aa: ASSPNRQGSGYT